These T cell receptor beta chains were read from a single sample in a study of blood T cell repertoires in COVID-19. TCRdb's copy holds only in-frame clones and misses some; the assay was immunoSEQ multiplex PCR. This table holds under 200,000 clones, 83% found once. The specimen sequenced was peripheral blood. The receptors derive from a woman of 80 years or more with acute or convalescent COVID-19. CDR3s include the opening cysteine and the closing phenylalanine or tryptophan.

J	V	CDR3
TRBJ2-5	TRBV11-3	CASSLRGGGAQETQYF
TRBJ1-2	TRBV24-1	CATSDSGRGYGYTF
TRBJ1-4	TRBV6-5	CASSSRPGGKLFF
TRBJ2-7	TRBV6-2/TRBV6-3	CASSYSTYEQYF
TRBJ1-5	TRBV19	CASSIEAYNQPQHF
TRBJ2-7	TRBV9	CASSDLAGEQYF
TRBJ1-6	TRBV7-8	CASSSTTGNHSPLHF
TRBJ1-5	TRBV19	CASRTDRDSNQPQHF
TRBJ2-7	TRBV3-1/TRBV3-2	CASSPPGQSYEQYF
TRBJ1-5	TRBV7-2	CASSLVWGDQPQHF
TRBJ1-1	TRBV19	CASSRTGMNTEAFF
TRBJ2-5	TRBV5-4	CASSYIAQRETQYF
TRBJ1-2	TRBV3-1/TRBV3-2	CASSHEGHYGYTF
TRBJ2-2	TRBV2	CASRGRGRTGELFF
TRBJ2-7	TRBV5-6	CASSARDRGGEQYF
TRBJ2-3	TRBV9	CASSFGLAGGSDTQYF
TRBJ2-1	TRBV19	CASSSPGLAGVYENEQFF
TRBJ2-3	TRBV9	CASSVDSGRITDTQYF
TRBJ1-2	TRBV18	CASSPTSGGYTF
TRBJ1-2	TRBV28	CASYGWQGYGYTF
TRBJ1-6	TRBV1	CTSSQESKDRGSSPLHF
TRBJ1-3	TRBV15	CATSRGGGQAGNTIYF
TRBJ1-1	TRBV29-1	CSAMSTEAFF
TRBJ2-4	TRBV6-5	CASSYVTGSRGIQYF
TRBJ1-5	TRBV27	CASSLEGMRDQPQHF
TRBJ2-2	TRBV11-2	CASRTNTGELFF